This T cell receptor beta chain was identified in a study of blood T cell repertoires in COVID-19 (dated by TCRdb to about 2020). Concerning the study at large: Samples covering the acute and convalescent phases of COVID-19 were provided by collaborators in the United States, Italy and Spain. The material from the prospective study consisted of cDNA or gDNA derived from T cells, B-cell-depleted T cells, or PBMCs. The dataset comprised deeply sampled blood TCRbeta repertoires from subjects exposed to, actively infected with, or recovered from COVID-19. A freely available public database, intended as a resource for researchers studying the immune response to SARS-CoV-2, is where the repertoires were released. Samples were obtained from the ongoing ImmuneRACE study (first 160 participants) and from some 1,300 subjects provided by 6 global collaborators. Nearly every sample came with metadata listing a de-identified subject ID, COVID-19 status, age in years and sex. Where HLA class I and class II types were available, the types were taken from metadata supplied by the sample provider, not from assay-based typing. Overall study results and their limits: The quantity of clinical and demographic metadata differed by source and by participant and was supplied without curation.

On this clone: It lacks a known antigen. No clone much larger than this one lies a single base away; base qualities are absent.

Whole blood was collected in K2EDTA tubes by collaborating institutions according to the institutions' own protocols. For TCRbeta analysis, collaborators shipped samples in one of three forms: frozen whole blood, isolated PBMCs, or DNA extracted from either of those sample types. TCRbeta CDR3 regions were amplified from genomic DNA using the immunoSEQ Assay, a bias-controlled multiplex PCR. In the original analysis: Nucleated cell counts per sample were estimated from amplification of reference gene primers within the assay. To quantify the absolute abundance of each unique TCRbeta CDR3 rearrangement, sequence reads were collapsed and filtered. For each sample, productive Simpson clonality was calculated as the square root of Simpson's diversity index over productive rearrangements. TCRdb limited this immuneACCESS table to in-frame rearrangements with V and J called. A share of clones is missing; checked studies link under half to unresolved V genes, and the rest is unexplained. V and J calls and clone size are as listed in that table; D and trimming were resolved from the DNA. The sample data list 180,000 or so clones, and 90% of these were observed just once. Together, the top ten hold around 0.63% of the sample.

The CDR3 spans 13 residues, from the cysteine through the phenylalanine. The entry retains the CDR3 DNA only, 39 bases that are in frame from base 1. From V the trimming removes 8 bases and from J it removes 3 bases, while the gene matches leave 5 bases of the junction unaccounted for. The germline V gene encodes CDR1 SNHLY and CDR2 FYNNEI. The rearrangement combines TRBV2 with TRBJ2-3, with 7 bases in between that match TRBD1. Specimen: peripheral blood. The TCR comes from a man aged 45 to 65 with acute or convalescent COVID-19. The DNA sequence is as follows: TGTGCCAGCGTCGAGGGGGCTACAGATACGCAGTATTTT. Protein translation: CASVEGATDTQYF.